The table lists the clone carrying this T cell receptor beta chain with many counts. TCRdb itself ran the 5' RACE reads through MiXCR, one entry per CDR3 protein. The sample holds roughly 23,000 distinct CDR3 sequences, approximately 5.7% seen once. The source of the sample is a study of early T cells in non-severe SARS-CoV-2 infection. Germline V lookup: CDR1 SGHTA, CDR2 FQGTGA. CDR3 length equals 15 residues. Trimming took 2 bases from V and 0 from J; bases not matched to a gene: 1. The sample was whole blood, taken at baseline. This rearrangement joins TRBV7-3 to TRBJ2-5; 9 bases match TRBD2. This sequence originates from an adult who was a healthcare worker with PCR-confirmed SARS-CoV-2 infection or an uninfected control (not recorded which). The DNA for the CDR3 is TGTGCCAGCAGCTTACGGACTAGCGACCAAGAGACCCAGTACTTC. Translated, it gives CASSLRTSDQETQYF.